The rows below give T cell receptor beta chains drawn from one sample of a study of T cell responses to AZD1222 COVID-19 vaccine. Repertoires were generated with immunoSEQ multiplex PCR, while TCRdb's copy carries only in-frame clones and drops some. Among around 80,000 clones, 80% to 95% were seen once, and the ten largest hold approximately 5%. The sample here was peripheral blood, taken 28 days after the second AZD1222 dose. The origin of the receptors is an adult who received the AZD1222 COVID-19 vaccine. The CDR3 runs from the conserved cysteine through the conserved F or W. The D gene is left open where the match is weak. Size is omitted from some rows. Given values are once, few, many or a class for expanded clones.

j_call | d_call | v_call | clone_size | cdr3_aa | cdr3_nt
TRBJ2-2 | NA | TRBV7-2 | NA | CASSPLPHTGELFF | TGTGCCAGCAGCCCCCTTCCGCACACCGGGGAGCTGTTTTTT
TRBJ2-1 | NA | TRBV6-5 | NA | CASGRPIGNNEQFF | TGTGCCAGCGGACGACCCATAGGGAACAATGAGCAGTTCTTC
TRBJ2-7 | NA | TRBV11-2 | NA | CASSQGRSSYEQYF | TGTGCCAGCAGCCAGGGACGTAGCTCCTACGAGCAGTACTTC
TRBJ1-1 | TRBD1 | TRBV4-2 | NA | CASSPNPGTENTEAFF | TGTGCCAGCAGCCCAAATCCCGGGACAGAGAACACTGAAGCTTTCTTT
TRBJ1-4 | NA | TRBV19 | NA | CASSIEGKGEKLFF | TGTGCCAGTAGTATAGAGGGGAAGGGCGAAAAACTGTTTTTT
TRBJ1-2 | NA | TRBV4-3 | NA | CASSQALTTNYGYTF | TGCGCCAGCAGCCAAGCCCTTACCACCAACTATGGCTACACCTTC
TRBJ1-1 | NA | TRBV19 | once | CASSILGRGTEAFF | TGTGCCAGTAGTATCTTGGGGCGGGGCACTGAAGCTTTCTTT
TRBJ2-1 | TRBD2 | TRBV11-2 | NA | CASGRTSGQGAEQFF | TGTGCCAGCGGTCGGACTAGCGGGCAAGGAGCTGAGCAGTTCTTC
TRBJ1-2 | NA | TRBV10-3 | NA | CAISESSGPSYGYTF | TGTGCCATCAGTGAGTCGTCAGGACCCTCCTATGGCTACACCTTC
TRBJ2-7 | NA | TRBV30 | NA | CAWSVGQPTGEQYF | TGTGCCTGGAGTGTAGGACAGCCCACGGGAGAGCAGTACTTC
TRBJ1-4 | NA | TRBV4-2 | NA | CASSQDFGPTNEKLFF | TGTGCCAGCAGCCAAGATTTCGGGCCAACTAATGAAAAACTGTTTTTT
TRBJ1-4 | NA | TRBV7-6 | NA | CASSFGVVDEKLFF | TGTGCCAGCAGCTTTGGGGTGGTGGATGAAAAACTGTTTTTT
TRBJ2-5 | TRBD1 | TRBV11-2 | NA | CASSFPRGETQYF | TGTGCCAGCAGCTTCCCCAGGGGGGAGACCCAGTACTTC
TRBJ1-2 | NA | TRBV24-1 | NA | CATSDRNNRYTF | TGTGCCACCAGTGACAGAAACAATCGCTACACCTTC
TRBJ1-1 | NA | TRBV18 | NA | CASSPPEAGRDTEAFF | TGTGCCAGCTCACCGCCAGAAGCGGGAAGGGACACTGAAGCTTTCTTT
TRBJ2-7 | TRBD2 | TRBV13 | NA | CASSQTSGSSYEQYF | TGTGCCAGCAGCCAAACTAGCGGGAGCTCCTACGAGCAGTACTTC
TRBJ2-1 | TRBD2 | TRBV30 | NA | CAWSEGLAHNEQFF | TGTGCCTGGAGCGAGGGACTAGCGCACAATGAGCAGTTCTTC
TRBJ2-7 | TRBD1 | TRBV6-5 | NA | CASRGTGDEQYF | TGTGCCAGCAGGGGGACAGGGGATGAGCAGTACTTC
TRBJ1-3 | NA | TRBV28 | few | CASSLWGESGNTIYF | TGTGCCAGCAGTTTATGGGGGGAATCTGGAAACACCATATATTTT
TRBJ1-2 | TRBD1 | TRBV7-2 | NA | CASSPGTGDDYGYTF | TGTGCCAGCAGCCCGGGGACAGGGGACGACTATGGCTACACCTTC
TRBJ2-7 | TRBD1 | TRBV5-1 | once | CASSAGQGGYEQYF | TGCGCCAGCAGCGCTGGACAGGGGGGCTACGAGCAGTACTTC
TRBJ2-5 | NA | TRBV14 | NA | CASSPSRGVGETQYF | TGTGCCAGCAGCCCATCCCGAGGGGTAGGAGAGACCCAGTACTTC
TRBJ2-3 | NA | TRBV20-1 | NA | CSAPEGVTQYF | TGCAGTGCTCCGGAGGGCGTTACGCAGTATTTT
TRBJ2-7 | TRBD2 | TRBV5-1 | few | CASSPDTSGSSYEQYF | TGCGCCAGCAGCCCTGACACTAGCGGGAGTTCCTACGAGCAGTACTTC
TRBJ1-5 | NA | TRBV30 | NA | CAWGQQNQPQHF | TGTGCCTGGGGCCAGCAGAATCAGCCCCAGCATTTT
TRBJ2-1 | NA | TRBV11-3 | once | CASSSQGNEQFF | TGTGCCAGCAGCTCGCAGGGTAATGAGCAGTTCTTC
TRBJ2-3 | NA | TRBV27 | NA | CASSQGYRFTDTQYF | TGTGCCAGCAGCCAAGGGTATAGGTTCACAGATACGCAGTATTTT
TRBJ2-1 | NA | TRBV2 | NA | CASRQQGYEQFF | TGTGCCAGCAGACAGCAGGGTTACGAGCAGTTCTTC